The clone carrying this T cell receptor (beta chain) was observed a single time. Its matching antigen is unknown. TCRdb's copy holds only in-frame clones and misses some; the assay was immunoSEQ multiplex PCR. The repertoire consists of roughly 2,300,000 clones, with under 95% occurring once and the leading ten covering about 0.36%. This entry belongs to a study of shared clonotypes between healthy human individuals. The V and J ends lost 0 bases and 7 bases respectively, with 13 bases between them. Germline values: CDR1 SGDLS, CDR2 YYNGEE. CDR3 length equals 15 residues. Whole-study findings and limits: For sorted subsets, rarefaction showed incomplete sequencing despite large depth.

Free of recent acute infections or vaccinations, the donors were healthy HIV-negative adults. Sequenced sample: naive CD4+ T cells from PBMCs. Sample subset: CD45RA+ positively selected. The chain combines TRBV9 with TRBJ1-4; D may be TRBD1 (5 bases). The receptor was isolated from a man aged 18 to 29 in good health. Some clones in this sample may be carry-over from other donors' samples. The CDR3 bases are TGTGCCAGCAGCGTAGGACTCCTCGGGGGTGAAAAACTGTTTTTT. It translates to CASSVGLLGGEKLFF.